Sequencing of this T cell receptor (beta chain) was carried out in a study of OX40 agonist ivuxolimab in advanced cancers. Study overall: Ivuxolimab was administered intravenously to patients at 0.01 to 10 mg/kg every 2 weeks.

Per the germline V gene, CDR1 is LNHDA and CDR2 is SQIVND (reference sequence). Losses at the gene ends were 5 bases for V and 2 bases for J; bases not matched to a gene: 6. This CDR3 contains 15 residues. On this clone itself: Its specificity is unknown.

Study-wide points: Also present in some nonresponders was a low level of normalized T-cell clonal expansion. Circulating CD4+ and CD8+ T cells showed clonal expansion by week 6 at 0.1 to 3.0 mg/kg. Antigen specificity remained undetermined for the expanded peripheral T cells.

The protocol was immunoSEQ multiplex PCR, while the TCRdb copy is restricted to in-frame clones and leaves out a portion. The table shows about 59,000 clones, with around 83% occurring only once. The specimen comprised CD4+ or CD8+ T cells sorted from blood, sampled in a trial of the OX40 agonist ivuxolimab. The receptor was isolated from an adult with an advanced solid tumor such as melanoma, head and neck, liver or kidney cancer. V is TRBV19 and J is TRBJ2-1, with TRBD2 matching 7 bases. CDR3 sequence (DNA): TGTGCCAGTAGTCGGAAGCGGGACCCCTACAATGAGCAGTTCTTC. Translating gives CASSRKRDPYNEQFF.